The sequence of this T cell receptor (beta chain) was determined in a study of T cell repertoires in cytomegalovirus infection. Background on the study: Indications of both CMV infection and matching HLA type were provided by public TCR beta signatures.

This clonotype was found many times. Germline assignment: CDR1 SGHTA and CDR2 FQGNSA. The V end was cut by 4 bases, the J end by 14 bases, with 12 bases between. The CDR3 runs 12 residues. TCRdb itself ran the reads through MiXCR, one entry per CDR3 protein. In the table there are about 200,000 distinct CDR3 sequences, roughly 9.8% of which are singletons. Material: PBMCs. The chain links TRBV7-2 to TRBJ1-6; no definite D call. The sequence was collected from a human donor in good health (CMV status not recorded). Some clones in this sample may be carry-over from other donors' samples. The CDR3 bases are TGTGCCAGCAGCTACACGGACGGTGCCCTCCACTTT. Amino acid sequence: CASSYTDGALHF.